This T cell receptor (beta chain) came from a study (dated by TCRdb to about 2016). With regard to this clonotype: This clone's antigen is unknown. One base away lies a much larger clone, so this may be a sequencing read error.

Reading from cysteine to phenylalanine, the CDR3 counts 13 amino acids. CDR3 DNA only is kept here, 39 bases in frame from base 1. The V end loses 6 bases and the J end loses 7 bases, and a stretch of 13 bases separates them. To prepare the library, RT-PCR was applied. The sequencing machine was an Illumina MiSeq. TCRdb redid the processing of the public reads, applying fastp at Q25 and MiXCR, and retained in-frame beta chains. Duplicate CDR3 protein sequences are folded into a single record with the most common DNA and genes. The sample yields 650,000 to 800,000 distinct CDR3 sequences; 12% to 15% were counted once. The ten largest clones add up to 3.6% of the sample.

Here the chain combines TRBV12-3 or TRBV12-4 and TRBJ2-1; no D gene is confidently identified. The specimen sequenced was memory CD4+ T cells from blood. The TCR originated in a female donor in good health, serving as a healthy control. CDR3 reads: CASRSRLVNEQFF. The sequenced DNA is TGTGCCAGCAGGTCCAGGTTGGTGAATGAGCAGTTCTTC.